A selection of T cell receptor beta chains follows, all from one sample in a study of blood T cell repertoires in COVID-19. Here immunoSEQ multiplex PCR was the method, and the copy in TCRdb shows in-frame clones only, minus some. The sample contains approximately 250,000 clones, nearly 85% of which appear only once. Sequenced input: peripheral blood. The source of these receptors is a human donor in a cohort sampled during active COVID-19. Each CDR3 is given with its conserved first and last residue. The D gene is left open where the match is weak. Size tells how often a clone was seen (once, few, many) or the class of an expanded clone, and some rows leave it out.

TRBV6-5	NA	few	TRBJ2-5	TGTGCCAGCAGTCACGCAGGGGCCCCAGAGACCCAGTACTTC	CASSHAGAPETQYF
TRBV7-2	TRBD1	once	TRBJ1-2	TGTGCCAGCAGCCCCAGGACAGGGGTCTATGGCTACACCTTC	CASSPRTGVYGYTF
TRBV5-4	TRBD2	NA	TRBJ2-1	TGTGCCAGCAGCTCCTCTCTAGCGGACTACAATGAGCAGTTCTTC	CASSSSLADYNEQFF
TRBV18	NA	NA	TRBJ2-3	TGTGCCAGCTCACAAGGGAGCGCAGATACGCAGTATTTT	CASSQGSADTQYF
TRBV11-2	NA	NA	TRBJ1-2	TGTGCCAGCAGCCTTACCGGGGTAGGCTATGGCTACACCTTC	CASSLTGVGYGYTF
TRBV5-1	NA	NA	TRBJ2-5	TGCGCCAGCAGCTTGGACTCAAACCTTCAAGCGACCCAGTACTTC	CASSLDSNLQATQYF
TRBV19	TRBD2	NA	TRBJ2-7	TGTGCCAGTAGTGAGCCCAGCGGGGCCCCTAACGAGCAGTACTTC	CASSEPSGAPNEQYF
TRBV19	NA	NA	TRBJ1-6	TGTGCCAGTAGATCCCGGGGGGGGGTTGATTCACCCCTCCACTTT	CASRSRGGVDSPLHF
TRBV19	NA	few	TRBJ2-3	TGTGCCAGTAGTAGCAGGCCCTCAAGGCCCACAGATACGCAGTATTTT	CASSSRPSRPTDTQYF
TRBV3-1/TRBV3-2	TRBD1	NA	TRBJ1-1	TGTGCCAGCAGCCGGACAGGGAGGAAGACTGAAGCTTTCTTT	CASSRTGRKTEAFF
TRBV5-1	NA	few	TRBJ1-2	TGCGCCAGCAGCCTAACTAGGGATGGCTACACCTTC	CASSLTRDGYTF
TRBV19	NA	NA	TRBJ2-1	TGTGCCAGCCAGAGGAGCGGTTTAAGCTCCTACAATGAGCAGTTCTTC	CASQRSGLSSYNEQFF
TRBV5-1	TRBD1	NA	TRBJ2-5	TGCGCCAGCAGCTTGGGGGACAGGGGGCCCCAAGAGACCCAGTACTTC	CASSLGDRGPQETQYF
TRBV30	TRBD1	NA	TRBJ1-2	TGTGCCTGGGACAGGGTCGGGGCTAACTATGGCTACACCTTC	CAWDRVGANYGYTF
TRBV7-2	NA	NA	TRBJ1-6	TGTGCCAGCAGCCAACTCATGGCGGATTCACCCCTCCACTTT	CASSQLMADSPLHF
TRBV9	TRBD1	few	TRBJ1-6	TGTGCCAGCAGCCGGACAGGGGTTAGTTCACCCCTCCACTTT	CASSRTGVSSPLHF
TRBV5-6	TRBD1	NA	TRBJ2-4	TGTGCCAGCAGCTCGGGGGGACAGGGCAAGAACATTCAGTACTTC	CASSSGGQGKNIQYF
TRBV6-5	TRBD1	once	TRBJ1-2	TGTGCCAGCAGACCGGGACAGCGATTCTATGGCTACACCTTC	CASRPGQRFYGYTF
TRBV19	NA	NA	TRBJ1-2	TGTGCCAGTAGTGCGGATTACTCAGCTAACTATGGCTACACCTTC	CASSADYSANYGYTF
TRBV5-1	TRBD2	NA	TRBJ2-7	TGCGCCAGCAGCTTCCTAGCGGGAGCATTTGACGAGCAGTACTTC	CASSFLAGAFDEQYF
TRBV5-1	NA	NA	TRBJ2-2	TGCGCCAGCAGCTTGGCTGGGTTCGGGACCGGGGAGCTGTTTTTT	CASSLAGFGTGELFF
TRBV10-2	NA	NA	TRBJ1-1	TGCGCCAGCAGCCTCGACGTACGCCCTAGGAACACTGAAGCTTTCTTT	CASSLDVRPRNTEAFF
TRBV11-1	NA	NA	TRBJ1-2	TGTGCCAGCAGCCAACAGGAGGGCTATGGCTACACCTTC	CASSQQEGYGYTF
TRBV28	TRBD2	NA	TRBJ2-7	TGTGCCAGCAGTCGGGGGCGGGAGGGACCCTACGAGCAGTACTTC	CASSRGREGPYEQYF
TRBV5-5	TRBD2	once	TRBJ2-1	TGTGCCAGCAGCATGGTAGGGACTAGTCCCCATGAGCAGTTCTTC	CASSMVGTSPHEQFF
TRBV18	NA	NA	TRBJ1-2	TGTGCCAGCTCACCACCGCGGACAGAAACGTATGGCTACACCTTC	CASSPPRTETYGYTF
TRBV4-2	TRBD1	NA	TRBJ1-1	TGTGCCAGCAGCCTGACAGGGCTCACTGAAGCTTTCTTT	CASSLTGLTEAFF
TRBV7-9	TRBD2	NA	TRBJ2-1	TGTGCCAGCAGACCCCGGACTAGCGGGAGTCCGAGCTCCTACAATGAGCAGTTCTTC	CASRPRTSGSPSSYNEQFF
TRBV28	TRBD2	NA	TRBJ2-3	TGTGCCAGCAGCAAACTAGCGGGAGGGAGGGGAGATACGCAGTATTTT	CASSKLAGGRGDTQYF